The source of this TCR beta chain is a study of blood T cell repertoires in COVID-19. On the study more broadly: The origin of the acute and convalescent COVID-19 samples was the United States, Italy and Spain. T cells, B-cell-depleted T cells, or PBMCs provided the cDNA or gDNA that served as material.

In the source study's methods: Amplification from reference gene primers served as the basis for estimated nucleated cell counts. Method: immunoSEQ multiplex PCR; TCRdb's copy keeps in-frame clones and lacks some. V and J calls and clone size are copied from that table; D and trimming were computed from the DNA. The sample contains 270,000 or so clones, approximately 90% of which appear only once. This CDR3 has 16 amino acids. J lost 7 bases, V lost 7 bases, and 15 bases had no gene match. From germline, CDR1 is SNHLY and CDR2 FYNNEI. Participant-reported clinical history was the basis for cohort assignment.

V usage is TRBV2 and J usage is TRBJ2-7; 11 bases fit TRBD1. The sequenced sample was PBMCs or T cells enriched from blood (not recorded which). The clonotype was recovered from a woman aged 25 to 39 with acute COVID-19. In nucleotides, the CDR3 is TGTGCCAGCACCGGACAGGGGGCGACCTCCTACGTGGAGCAGTACTTC. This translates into CASTGQGATSYVEQYF.